This TCR beta chain was recorded in a study of cytomegalovirus exposure and HLA in healthy donors. The PCR ran on 60 Vbeta and 13 Jbeta primers. Produced via immunoSEQ multiplex PCR; TCRdb's table is partial and in-frame only. Of 150,000 to 200,000 clones listed, 75% to 85% are singletons. The CDR3 spans 13 residues. CDR1 is SNHLY, CDR2 FYNNEI, per germline. After removal of 11 bases from V and 3 bases from J, the junction contained 6 bases not matched to a gene. This receptor was obtained from a woman aged 50 to 65 in good health and CMV-seropositive. The chain has TRBV2 and TRBJ2-7; 11 positions agree with TRBD1. Sequencing input: PBMCs. The CDR3 spells CASLGQGVYEQYF. CDR3 sequence (DNA): TGTGCCTCGCTGGGACAGGGGGTCTACGAGCAGTACTTC.